This TCR beta chain was sequenced in a study of tumor-infiltrating lymphocytes in localized non-small cell lung cancer. For the study at large: The cohort mixed smokers and never-smokers, several histologies, and some post-neoadjuvant-chemotherapy samples. Study-level points and caveats: Immunotypes IM1 and IM2 had similar TCR-derived T-cell fractions.

This clone is deemed large. Its target is not known. Trimming left V 0 bases short and J 0 bases short, with 9 bases between. The CDR3 covers 16 residues. From germline, CDR1 is SGHVS and CDR2 FQNEAQ. Data came from immunoSEQ multiplex PCR; TCRdb stores just in-frame clones and leaves some out. Of about 16,000 clones listed, about 42% were seen once; the top ten hold about a sixth. This receptor was obtained from a human donor with non-small cell lung cancer. Sequenced material: lung tumor tissue. The V and J genes are TRBV7-8 and TRBJ2-4; D may be TRBD1 (6 bases). The CDR3 loop is CASSLAGALAKNIQYF. The CDR3 DNA is TGTGCCAGCAGCTTAGCGGGGGCCCTAGCCAAAAACATTCAGTACTTC.